These 3 T cell receptor beta chains were all obtained from the same sample, sequenced in a study of human T cells and chemical hapten exposure. The sample's time point: pre-sensitization, week 0. Noted treatment: therapeutic diphenylcyclopropenone sensitization with weekly scalp DPC. TCRdb re-analysed the RACE reads in MiXCR, keeping a single row per CDR3 protein. The sample lists roughly 80,000 distinct CDR3 sequences; 12% to 15% were seen once. This specimen consisted of whole blood, obtained in connection with sensitization to the hapten diphenylcyclopropenone (DPC). The receptor source for this set is a woman aged 50 to 60 with alopecia areata. Some clones in this sample may be carry-over from other donors' samples.

V usage is TRBV7-2 and J usage is TRBJ1-1, with D possibly matching TRBD1 (6 bases). In germline, CDR1 is SGHTA, CDR2 FQGNSA. CDR3 length equals 14 residues. The V end was cut by 1 base, the J end by 5 bases, with 11 bases between. In nucleotides, the CDR3 is TGTGCCAGCAGCTTAGTTGGGGGCGTGACTGAAGCTTTCTTT. Its protein is CASSLVGGVTEAFF.

This clonotype was seen more than once but under ten times. The CDR3 DNA sequence: TGTGCCAGCAGTCCCTTTCTCGATACGCAGTATTTT. It translates to CASSPFLDTQYF. V usage is TRBV28 and J usage is TRBJ2-3; D not certain. Per germline, CDR1 MDHEN and CDR2 SYDVKM. This CDR3 comprises 12 residues. V was cut by 5 bases and J by 6 bases, with 9 bases left in between.

This clonotype has a handful of counts. The chain has TRBV11-3 and TRBJ1-5, with D unresolved. Germline V lookup: CDR1 SGHNT, CDR2 YENEEA. Trimming stripped 5 bases from V and 0 bases from J, with 32 bases between. The CDR3 spans 22 residues. DNA for the CDR3: TGTGCCAGCAGCCTCAAAATGGCCTGGTGGCAGAGAACCTTGTATAGCAATCAGCCCCAGCATTTT. It codes for CASSLKMAWWQRTLYSNQPQHF.